This T cell receptor beta chain was captured in a study of T cells in localized non-small cell lung cancer. Study conclusions and caveats: Researchers found a median roughly 56 of the top 100 tumor clones in adjacent lung.

This clone has just one count. The target antigen is unknown. Trimming removed 4 bases from V and 5 bases from J, with 15 bases in between. CDR1 and CDR2 (germline): SGHNT, YYREEE (reference sequence). CDR3 length: 14 amino acids. Data came from immunoSEQ multiplex PCR; TCRdb stores just in-frame clones and leaves some out. The sample includes 31,000 or so clones, roughly 87% of them seen just once. J is TRBJ2-5 and V is TRBV5-4; possibly TRBD2 for D (6 bases). The sequence derives from a woman aged 35-75 years with stage III lung adenocarcinoma. Material: peripheral blood mononuclear cells, obtained before any cancer treatment. The CDR3 sequence is CASSTVGSRETQYF. The CDR3 nucleotides are TGTGCCAGCAGCACCGTCGGGAGTAGGGAGACCCAGTACTTC.